These 3 T cell receptor beta chains were all obtained from the same sample, sequenced in a study of T-cell memory formation after mild COVID-19. TCRdb passed the 5' RACE reads through MiXCR, listing each CDR3 protein once. The data show 85,000 to 130,000 distinct CDR3 sequences, 15% to 20% seen once. Sequencing input: PBMCs or a T cell subset sorted from them (not recorded which). These receptors originate from an adult woman who had mild COVID-19 (a few samples of this study predate the infection). Cell type and time point are not known.

This chain joins TRBV7-9 and TRBJ1-4; D is undetermined. Germline V gene sequence: CDR1 SEHNR, CDR2 FQNEAQ (reference sequence). The V end was cut by 8 bases, the J end by 3 bases, with 13 bases between. This CDR3 has 14 residues. The CDR3 DNA follows: TGTGCCAGCGGCTCCTGGGCTCCTAATGAAAAACTGTTTTTT. It is translated as CASGSWAPNEKLFF.

The chain couples TRBV4-3 to TRBJ2-7; weak D call: TRBD2 (7 bases). Germline lookup yields CDR1 LGHNA and CDR2 YSLEER. Deletions cut 0 bases from V and 1 base from J, with 16 bases between. The CDR3 sequence is 17 residues long. CDR3 residues: CASSQDQGIAGSYEQYF. In DNA, the CDR3 is TGCGCCAGCAGCCAAGATCAGGGGATAGCGGGTTCCTACGAGCAGTACTTC.

This chain uses TRBV6-2 or TRBV6-3 with TRBJ1-5; the D gene is possibly TRBD1 (5 bases). Deletions cut 6 bases from V and 2 bases from J, with 11 bases between. CDR1 and CDR2 from the germline V gene are MNHEY and SVGEGT. The CDR3 runs to 14 residues. DNA of the CDR3: TGTGCCAGCAGATCACTACAGGGCAATCAGCCCCAGCATTTT. It is translated as CASRSLQGNQPQHF.